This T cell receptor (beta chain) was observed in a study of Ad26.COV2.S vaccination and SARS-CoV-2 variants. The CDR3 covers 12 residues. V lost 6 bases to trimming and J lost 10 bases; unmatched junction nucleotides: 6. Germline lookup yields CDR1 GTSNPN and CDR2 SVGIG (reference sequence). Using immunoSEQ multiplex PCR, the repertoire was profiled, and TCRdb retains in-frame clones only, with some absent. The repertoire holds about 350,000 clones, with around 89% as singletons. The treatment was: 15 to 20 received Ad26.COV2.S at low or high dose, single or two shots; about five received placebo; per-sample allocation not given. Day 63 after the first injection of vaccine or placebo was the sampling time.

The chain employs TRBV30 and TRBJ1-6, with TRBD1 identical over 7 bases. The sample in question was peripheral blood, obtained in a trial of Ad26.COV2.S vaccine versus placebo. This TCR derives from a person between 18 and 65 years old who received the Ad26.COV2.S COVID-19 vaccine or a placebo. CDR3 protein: CACDRASSPLHF. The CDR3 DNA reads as TGTGCCTGCGACAGGGCGAGCTCACCCCTCCACTTT.